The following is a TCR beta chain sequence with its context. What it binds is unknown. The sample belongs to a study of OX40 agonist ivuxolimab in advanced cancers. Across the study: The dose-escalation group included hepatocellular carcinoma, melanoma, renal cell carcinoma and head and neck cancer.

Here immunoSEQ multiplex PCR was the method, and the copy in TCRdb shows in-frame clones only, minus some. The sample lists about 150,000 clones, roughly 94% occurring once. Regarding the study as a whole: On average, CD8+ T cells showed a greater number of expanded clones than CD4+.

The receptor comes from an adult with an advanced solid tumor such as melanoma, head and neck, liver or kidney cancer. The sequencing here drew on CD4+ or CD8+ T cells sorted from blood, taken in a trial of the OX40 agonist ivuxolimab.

As DNA, the CDR3 is TGTGCCAGCAGCTCTTCTAGCGGAAAGATGAATGAGCAGTTCTTC. Protein: CASSSSSGKMNEQFF. The chain links TRBV7-2 to TRBJ2-1; TRBD2 agrees at 7 bases. Trimming removed 4 bases from V and 7 bases from J; junction bases left unmatched: 10. This CDR3 is built from 15 residues. Germline CDR1 and CDR2: SGHTA and FQGNSA.